This T cell receptor (beta chain) was identified during a study of blood T cell repertoires in COVID-19. Only in-frame clones appear in the TCRdb table, and some are missing; sequencing was by immunoSEQ multiplex PCR. Of around 150,000 clones listed, around 87% are singletons. The source of this sequence is a woman between 55 and 75 years old with active or convalescent COVID-19. The sequenced sample consisted of peripheral blood.

This CDR3 is CASSFFLGSDYGYTF. CDR3 nucleotides: TGTGCCAGCAGCTTTTTCCTAGGGAGTGACTATGGCTACACCTTC. The rearrangement joins TRBV5-4 to TRBJ1-2; D gene uncertain. Looked up from germline, CDR1 is SGHNT and CDR2 is YYREEE (reference sequence). The CDR3 has 15 residues. Trimming took off 2 bases at V and 3 bases at J, with 14 bases between the two ends.